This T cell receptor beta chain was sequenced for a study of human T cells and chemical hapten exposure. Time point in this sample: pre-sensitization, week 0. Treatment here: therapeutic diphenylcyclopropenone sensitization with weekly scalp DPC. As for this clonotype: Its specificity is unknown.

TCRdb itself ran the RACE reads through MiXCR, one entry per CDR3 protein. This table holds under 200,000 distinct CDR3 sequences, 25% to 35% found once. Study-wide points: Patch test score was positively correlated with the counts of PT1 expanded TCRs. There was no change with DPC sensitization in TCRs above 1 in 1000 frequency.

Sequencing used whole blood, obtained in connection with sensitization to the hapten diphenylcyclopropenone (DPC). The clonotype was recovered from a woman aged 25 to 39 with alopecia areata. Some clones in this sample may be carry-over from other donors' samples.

CDR3 sequence: CSVGGGRNTGELFF. CDR3 bases: TGCAGCGTTGGGGGGGGCAGGAACACCGGGGAGCTGTTTTTT. The rearrangement links TRBV29-1 to TRBJ2-2; D might be TRBD2 (7 bases). The V end lost 4 bases, the J end lost 1 base, and 10 bases lay between the germline ends. The CDR3 runs to 14 residues. Per the germline V gene, CDR1 is SQVTM and CDR2 is ANQGSEA.